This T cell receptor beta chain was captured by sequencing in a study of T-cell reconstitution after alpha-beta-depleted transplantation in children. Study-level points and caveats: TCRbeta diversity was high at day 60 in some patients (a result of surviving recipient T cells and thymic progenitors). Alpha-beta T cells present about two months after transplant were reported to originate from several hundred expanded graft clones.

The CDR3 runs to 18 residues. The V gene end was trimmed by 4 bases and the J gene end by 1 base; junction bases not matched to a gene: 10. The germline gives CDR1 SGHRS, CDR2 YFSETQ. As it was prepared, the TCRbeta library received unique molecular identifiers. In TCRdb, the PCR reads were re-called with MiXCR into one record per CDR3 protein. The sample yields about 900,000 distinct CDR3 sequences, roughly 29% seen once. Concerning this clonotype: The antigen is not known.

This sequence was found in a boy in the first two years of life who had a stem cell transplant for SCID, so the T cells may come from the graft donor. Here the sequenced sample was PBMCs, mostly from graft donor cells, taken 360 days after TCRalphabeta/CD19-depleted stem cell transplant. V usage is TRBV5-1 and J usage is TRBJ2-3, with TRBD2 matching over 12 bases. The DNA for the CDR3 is TGCGCCAGCAGCCCTCTGACTAGCGGGGGCCCTGGCACAGATACGCAGTATTTT. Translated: CASSPLTSGGPGTDTQYF. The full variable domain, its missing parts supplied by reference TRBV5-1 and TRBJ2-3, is KAGVTQTPRYLIKTRGQQVTLSCSPISGHRSVSWYQQTPGQGLQFLFEYFSETQRNKGNFPGRFSGRQFSNSRSEMNVSTLELGDSALYLCASSPLTSGGPGTDTQYFGPGTRLTVL.